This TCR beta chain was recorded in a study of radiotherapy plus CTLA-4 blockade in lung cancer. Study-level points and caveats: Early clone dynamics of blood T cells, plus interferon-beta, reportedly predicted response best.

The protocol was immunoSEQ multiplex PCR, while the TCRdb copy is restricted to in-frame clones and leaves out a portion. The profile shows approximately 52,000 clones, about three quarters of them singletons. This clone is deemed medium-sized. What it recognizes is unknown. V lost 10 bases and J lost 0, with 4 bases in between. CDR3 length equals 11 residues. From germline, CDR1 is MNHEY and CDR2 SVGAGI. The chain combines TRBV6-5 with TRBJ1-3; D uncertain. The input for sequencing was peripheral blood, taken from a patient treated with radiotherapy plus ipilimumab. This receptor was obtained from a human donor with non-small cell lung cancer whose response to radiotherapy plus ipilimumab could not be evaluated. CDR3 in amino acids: CATVSGNTIYF. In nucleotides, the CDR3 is TGTGCCACCGTCTCTGGAAACACCATATATTTT.